Following are 4 T cell receptor beta chains from one sample sequenced in a study of shared clonotypes between healthy human individuals. Libraries were prepared by immunoSEQ multiplex PCR; TCRdb keeps only in-frame clonotypes and omits some of them. The sample has about 2 million clones, approximately 94% seen once. Cells designated naive CD8 were CD45RO-negative and were positively selected for CCR7, with terminally differentiated effector memory CD45RA+ cells excluded. The sample comprised naive CD8+ T cells sorted from blood. These receptors originate from a man aged 18 to 30 in good health.

The chain is built from TRBV5-6 and TRBJ2-7; D unclear. The CDR3 loop spans 13 amino acids. Germline V gene lookup returns CDR1 SGHDT and CDR2 YYEEEE. V dropped 2 bases and J dropped 2 bases, with 8 bases sitting between them. The CDR3 coding sequence is TGTGCCAGCAGCTTCGGCAGGACCTACGAGCAGTACTTC. Encoded protein: CASSFGRTYEQYF.

Note on this clone: This specimen includes other DNA sequences encoding the same CDR3. The chain links TRBV28 to TRBJ2-7; D unresolved. This CDR3 has 13 amino acids. Germline V gene lookup returns CDR1 MDHEN and CDR2 SYDVKM. Trimming stripped 4 bases from V and 2 bases from J, with 9 bases between. CDR3 in DNA: TGTGCCAGCAGTTATCGAGGCACCTACGAGCAGTACTTC. Its translation is CASSYRGTYEQYF.

This clone was detected once. The V call is TRBV5-8, the J call TRBJ1-1, with D unclear. Per germline, CDR1 SGHTS and CDR2 YDEGEE. The CDR3 length is 13 residues. Trimming pared 2 bases from V and 5 bases from J, leaving 10 bases between. DNA for the CDR3: TGTGCCAGCAGCTTCACTCCGGGGACTGAAGCTTTCTTT. This codes for CASSFTPGTEAFF.

The chain couples TRBV18 to TRBJ1-4; weak D call: TRBD1 (6 bases). V shed 6 bases and J shed 6 bases, with 14 bases lying between them. The germline V gene has CDR1 KGHSH and CDR2 LQKENI. The length of the CDR3 is 14 residues. For the CDR3, the DNA is TGTGCCAGCTCGTTGGACAGAGGATATGAAAAACTGTTTTTT. Translating gives CASSLDRGYEKLFF. Based on the CDR3 plus reference TRBV18 and TRBJ1-4, the full variable domain is NAGVMQNPRHLVRRRGQEARLRCSPMKGHSHVYWYRQLPEEGLKFMVYLQKENIIDESGMPKERFSAEFPKEGPSILRIQQVVRGDSAAYFCASSLDRGYEKLFFGSGTQLSVL.